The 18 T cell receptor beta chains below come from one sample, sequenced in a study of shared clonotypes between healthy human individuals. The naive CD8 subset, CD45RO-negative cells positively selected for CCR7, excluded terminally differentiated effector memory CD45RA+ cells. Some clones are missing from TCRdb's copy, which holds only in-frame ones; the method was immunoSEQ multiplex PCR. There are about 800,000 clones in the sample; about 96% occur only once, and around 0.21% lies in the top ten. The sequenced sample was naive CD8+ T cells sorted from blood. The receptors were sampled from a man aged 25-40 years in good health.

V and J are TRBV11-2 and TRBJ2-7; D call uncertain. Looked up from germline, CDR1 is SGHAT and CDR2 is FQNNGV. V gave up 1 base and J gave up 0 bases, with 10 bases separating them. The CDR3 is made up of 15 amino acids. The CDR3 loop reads CASSLAAGYSYEQYF. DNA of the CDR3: TGTGCCAGCAGCTTAGCTGCAGGATACTCCTACGAGCAGTACTTC.

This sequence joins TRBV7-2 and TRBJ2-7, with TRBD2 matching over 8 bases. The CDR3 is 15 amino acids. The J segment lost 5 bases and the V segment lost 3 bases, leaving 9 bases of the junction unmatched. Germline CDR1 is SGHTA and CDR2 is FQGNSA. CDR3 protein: CASSFWQREIHEQYF. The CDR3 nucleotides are TGTGCCAGCAGCTTTTGGCAGCGGGAGATCCACGAGCAGTACTTC. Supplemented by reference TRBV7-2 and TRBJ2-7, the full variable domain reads GAGVSQSPSNKVTEKGKDVELRCDPISGHTALYWYRQSLGQGLEFLIYFQGNSAPDKSGLPSDRFSAERTGGSVSTLTIQRTQQEDSAVYLCASSFWQREIHEQYFGPGTRLTVT.

The CDR3 region is CASSLIKGGRINEQFF. The DNA of the CDR3 is TGTGCCAGCAGCTTGATCAAGGGGGGCCGAATCAATGAGCAGTTCTTC. The V call is TRBV11-2, the J call TRBJ2-1, with D possibly called TRBD1 or TRBD2 (6 bases each). Germline V gene data show CDR1 as SGHAT and CDR2 as FQNNGV. V gave up 3 bases and J gave up 6 bases, with 18 bases separating them. CDR3 size: 16 residues.

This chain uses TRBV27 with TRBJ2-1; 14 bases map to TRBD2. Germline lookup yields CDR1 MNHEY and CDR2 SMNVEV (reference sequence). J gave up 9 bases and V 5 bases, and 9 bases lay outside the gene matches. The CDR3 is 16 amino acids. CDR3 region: CASSPLGLAGAGEQFF. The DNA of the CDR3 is TGTGCCAGCAGTCCGCTGGGACTAGCGGGGGCTGGTGAGCAGTTCTTC.

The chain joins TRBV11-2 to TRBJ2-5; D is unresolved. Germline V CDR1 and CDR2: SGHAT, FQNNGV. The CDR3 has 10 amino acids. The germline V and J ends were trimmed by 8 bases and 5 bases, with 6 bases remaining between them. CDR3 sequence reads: CASGMETQYF. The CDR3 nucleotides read TGTGCCAGCGGAATGGAGACCCAGTACTTC.

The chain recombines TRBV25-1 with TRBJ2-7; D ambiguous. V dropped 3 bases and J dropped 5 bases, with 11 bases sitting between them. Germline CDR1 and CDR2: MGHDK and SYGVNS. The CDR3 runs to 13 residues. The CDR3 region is CASSDPPGDEQYF. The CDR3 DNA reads TGTGCCAGCAGTGACCCCCCGGGCGACGAGCAGTACTTC.

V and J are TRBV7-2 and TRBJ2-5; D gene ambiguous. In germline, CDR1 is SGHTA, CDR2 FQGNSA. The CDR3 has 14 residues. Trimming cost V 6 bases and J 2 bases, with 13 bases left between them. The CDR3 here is CASRPTSTQETQYF. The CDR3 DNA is TGTGCCAGCAGACCAACTTCAACACAAGAGACCCAGTACTTC.

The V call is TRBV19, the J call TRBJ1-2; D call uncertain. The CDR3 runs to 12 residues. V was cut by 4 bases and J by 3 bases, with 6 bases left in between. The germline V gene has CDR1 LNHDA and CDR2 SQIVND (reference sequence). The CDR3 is CASSTMDYGYTF. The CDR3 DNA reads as TGTGCCAGTAGTACGATGGACTATGGCTACACCTTC.

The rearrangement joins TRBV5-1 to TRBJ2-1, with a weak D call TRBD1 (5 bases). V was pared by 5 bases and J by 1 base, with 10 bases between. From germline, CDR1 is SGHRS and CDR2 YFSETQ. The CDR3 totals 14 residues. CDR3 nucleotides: TGCGCCAGCAGGGCTCAGGGTTCCTACAATGAGCAGTTCTTC. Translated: CASRAQGSYNEQFF.

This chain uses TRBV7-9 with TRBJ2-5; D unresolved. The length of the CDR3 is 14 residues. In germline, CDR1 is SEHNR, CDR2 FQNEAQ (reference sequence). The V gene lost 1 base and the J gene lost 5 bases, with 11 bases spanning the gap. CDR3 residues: CASSLGSGYETQYF. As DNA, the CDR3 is TGTGCCAGCAGCTTAGGGTCCGGGTATGAGACCCAGTACTTC.

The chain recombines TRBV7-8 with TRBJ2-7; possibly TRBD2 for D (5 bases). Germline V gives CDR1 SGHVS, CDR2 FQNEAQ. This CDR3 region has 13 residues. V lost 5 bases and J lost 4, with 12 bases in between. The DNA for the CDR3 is TGTGCCAGCAGCGCGGGCCCCGCGTACGAGCAGTACTTC. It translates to CASSAGPAYEQYF.

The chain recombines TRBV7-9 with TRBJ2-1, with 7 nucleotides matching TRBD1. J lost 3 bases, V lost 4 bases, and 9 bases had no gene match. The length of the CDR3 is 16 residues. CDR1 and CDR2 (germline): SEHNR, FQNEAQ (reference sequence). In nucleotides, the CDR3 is TGTGCCAGCAGCTCCATTCGACAGGGACACTACAATGAGCAGTTCTTC. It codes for CASSSIRQGHYNEQFF.

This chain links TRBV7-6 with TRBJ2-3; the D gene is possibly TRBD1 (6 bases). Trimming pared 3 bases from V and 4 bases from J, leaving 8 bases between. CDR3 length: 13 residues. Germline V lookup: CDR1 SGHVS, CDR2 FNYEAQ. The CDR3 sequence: CASSFEGADTQYF. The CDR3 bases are TGTGCCAGCAGCTTTGAGGGGGCAGATACGCAGTATTTT.

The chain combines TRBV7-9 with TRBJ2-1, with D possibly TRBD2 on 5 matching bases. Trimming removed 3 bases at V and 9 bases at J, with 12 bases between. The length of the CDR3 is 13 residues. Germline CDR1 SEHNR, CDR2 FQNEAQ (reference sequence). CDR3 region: CASSFLVEGEQFF. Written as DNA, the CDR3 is TGTGCCAGCAGCTTTCTAGTCGAGGGTGAGCAGTTCTTC.

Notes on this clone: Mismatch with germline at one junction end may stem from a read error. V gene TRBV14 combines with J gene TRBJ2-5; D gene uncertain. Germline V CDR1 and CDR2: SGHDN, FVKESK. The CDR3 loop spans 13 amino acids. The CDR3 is CTSSPGLQETQYF. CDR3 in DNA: TGTACCAGCAGCCCCGGGCTCCAAGAGACCCAGTACTTC.

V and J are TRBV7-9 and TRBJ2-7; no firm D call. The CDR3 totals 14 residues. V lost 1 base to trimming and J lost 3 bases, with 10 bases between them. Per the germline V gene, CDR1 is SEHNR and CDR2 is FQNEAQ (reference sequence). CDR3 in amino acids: CASSLGDTFYEQYF. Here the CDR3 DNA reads TGTGCCAGCAGCTTAGGAGACACTTTCTACGAGCAGTACTTC.

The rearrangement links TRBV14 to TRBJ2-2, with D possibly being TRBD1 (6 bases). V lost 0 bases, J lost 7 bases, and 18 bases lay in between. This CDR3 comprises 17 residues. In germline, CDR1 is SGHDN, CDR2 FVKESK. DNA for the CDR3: TGTGCCAGCAGCCAAGACGGTAGGACAGTCGATTTCGGGGAGCTGTTTTTT. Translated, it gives CASSQDGRTVDFGELFF.

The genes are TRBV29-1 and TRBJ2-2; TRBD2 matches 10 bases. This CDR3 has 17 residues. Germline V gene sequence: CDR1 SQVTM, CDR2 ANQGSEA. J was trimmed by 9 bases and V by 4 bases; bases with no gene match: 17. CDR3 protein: CSVARASGRESGWELFF. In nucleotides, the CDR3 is TGCAGCGTTGCAAGGGCTAGCGGGAGAGAGTCAGGCTGGGAGCTGTTTTTT.